This T cell receptor beta chain was retrieved from a study of T cells in Graves' hyperthyroidism and ophthalmopathy. Study findings and constraints: Model output signaled ophthalmopathy a median around 5.9 months ahead of onset. Most clonotypes expanded in the thyroid (above 0.001) were also present in blood.

From RNA transcripts, TCR beta CDR3 regions were amplified. A first-round RT-PCR of the TCR CDR3 used the HTBI primer set. Via MiXCR, TCRdb re-called the multiplex PCR reads, giving one row per CDR3 protein. The sample records fewer than 450,000 distinct CDR3 sequences, roughly 15% being singletons. Details on this clonotype: The antigen is undetermined.

This CDR3 is 15 amino acids long. Germline lookup yields CDR1 SGDLS and CDR2 YYNGEE. V lost 0 bases to trimming and J lost 3 bases, with 13 bases between them. This sequence joins TRBV9 and TRBJ2-7; TRBD2 is a possible D gene (6 bases). This clonotype was sampled from a woman aged 60 to 75 with Graves' ophthalmopathy. Sequences were obtained from blood. CDR3 sequence (DNA): TGTGCCAGCAGCGTAGCTCCGGGAGAAGACTACGAGCAGTACTTC. This codes for CASSVAPGEDYEQYF.